The 21 T cell receptor beta chains below all came from one sample that was sequenced in a study of T cells expressing NK-cell markers. TCRdb re-called the 5' RACE reads; one entry per CDR3 protein, DNA not given. The sample spans fewer than 400,000 distinct CDR3 sequences; the ten largest clones claim around 4.9%. The source material was blood T cells: a sorted CD56 or NKG2C T cell subset, CD4+ or CD8+ T cells, or bulk PBMC T cells (not recorded which). The source of these receptors is a man aged 18 to 69 in good health.

The chain recombines TRBV20-1 with TRBJ2-5; there is no DNA to check the TCRdb D call of TRBD1. The CDR3 extends over 14 amino acids. Germline CDR1 and CDR2: DFQATT and SNEGSKA (reference sequence). The CDR3 is CSARRDRMTETQYF.

The rearrangement uses TRBV11-2 and TRBJ2-3; TCRdb calls TRBD2, which cannot be checked without DNA. Germline V gene data show CDR1 as SGHAT and CDR2 as FQNNGV. CDR3 length: 17 amino acids. CDR3 in amino acids: CASSTSVTSGGLITQYF.

The chain recombines TRBV19 with TRBJ2-3; TCRdb designates TRBD1, a call that cannot be tested without DNA. The CDR3 is 15 amino acids. CDR1 and CDR2 (germline): LNHDA, SQIVND (reference sequence). This CDR3 reads CASSIRFRRGDTQYF.

CDR3 sequence reads: CASCKLGGPDEQYF. V usage is TRBV2 and J usage is TRBJ2-7. Per the germline V gene, CDR1 is SNHLY and CDR2 is FYNNEI. This CDR3 contains 14 residues.

V and J are TRBV7-2 and TRBJ1-1. Germline assignment: CDR1 SGHTA and CDR2 FQGNSA. The CDR3 extends over 14 amino acids. This CDR3 is CASSLLYGNTEAFF.

The chain is built from TRBV2 and TRBJ1-5; the D call of TRBD1 rests on TCRdb alone, since no DNA is present to check it. Germline V gene lookup returns CDR1 SNHLY and CDR2 FYNNEI. The CDR3 extends over 14 amino acids. The CDR3 loop reads CASSSGGEDQPQHF.

The CDR3 here is CASSLRRAGGTDTQYF. The gene calls are TRBV12-3 or TRBV12-4 and TRBJ2-3; TCRdb's D call of TRBD2 is untestable without DNA. This CDR3 has 16 amino acids.

This chain links TRBV12-3 or TRBV12-4 with TRBJ1-1; TCRdb's assignment of TRBD1 cannot be checked, as there is no DNA. The CDR3 extends over 14 amino acids. The chain's CDR3 is CASTGWGQTTEAFF.

The V and J genes are TRBV28 and TRBJ2-2; TCRdb names TRBD1, which stays unverified in the absence of DNA. Germline V CDR1 and CDR2: MDHEN, SYDVKM. The CDR3 has 14 residues. The CDR3 protein is CASRSHRPTRELFF.

The J gene is TRBJ2-1, the V gene TRBV5-1; the TCRdb D gene call, TRBD1, has no DNA to confirm it. The CDR3 has 16 amino acids. Germline CDR1 is SGHRS and CDR2 is YFSETQ. The CDR3: CASSLVSGPAYNEQFF.

The rearrangement uses TRBV19 and TRBJ1-2. CDR1 is LNHDA, CDR2 SQIVND, per germline (reference sequence). CDR3 length equals 13 residues. The CDR3 region is CASSDGERYGYTF.

This chain connects TRBV5-1 to TRBJ1-1. Germline V gene lookup returns CDR1 SGHRS and CDR2 YFSETQ. CDR3 size: 15 residues. The CDR3 region is CASSLQAIARTEAFF.

V gene TRBV6-1 combines with J gene TRBJ2-3; as DNA is missing, the TRBD1 call by TCRdb cannot be tested. The CDR3 is made up of 15 amino acids. Germline CDR1 reads MNHNS; CDR2 reads SASEGT. The CDR3 loop reads CASSEQRQGADTQYF.

The rearrangement uses TRBV28 and TRBJ1-2; the TCRdb call, TRBD1, lacks DNA for checking. Looked up from germline, CDR1 is MDHEN and CDR2 is SYDVKM. This CDR3 is 13 amino acids long. Here the CDR3 reads CASSFRVVQGYTF.

This sequence joins TRBV12-3 or TRBV12-4 and TRBJ1-1. The CDR3 length is 14 residues. This CDR3 is CASSLGLQETEAFF.

The V gene is TRBV6-2 or TRBV6-3, the J gene TRBJ2-3; TCRdb's D call, TRBD1, is unchecked because there is no DNA. Germline values: CDR1 MNHEY, CDR2 SVGEGT. The CDR3 is 11 residues long. The CDR3 loop is CASSPWSTQYF.

CDR3 sequence reads: CASRSTSGRYNEQFF. The V gene is TRBV2, the J gene TRBJ2-1; TCRdb's assignment of TRBD2 cannot be checked, as there is no DNA. Germline V CDR1 and CDR2: SNHLY, FYNNEI. This CDR3 region has 15 residues.

V gene TRBV7-2 combines with J gene TRBJ2-7; TCRdb gives TRBD2 as the D gene, but with no DNA this cannot be confirmed. The CDR3 contains 16 residues. The germline V gene encodes CDR1 SGHTA and CDR2 FQGNSA. This CDR3 is CASSLGSGGGAYEQYF.

This chain joins TRBV15 and TRBJ1-2; the D call of TRBD1 rests on TCRdb alone, since no DNA is present to check it. Germline V gives CDR1 LNHNV, CDR2 YYDKDF (reference sequence). The CDR3 contains 12 residues. CDR3 sequence reads: CATSGQGYGYTF.

The chain employs TRBV2 and TRBJ1-1. The CDR3 has 12 amino acids. CDR1 is SNHLY, CDR2 FYNNEI, per germline. The CDR3 loop reads CASRLAGLGFFF.

The V and J genes are TRBV20-1 and TRBJ2-7. The V gene's germline CDR1 is DFQATT and CDR2 SNEGSKA (reference sequence). The CDR3 is 12 amino acids. The chain's CDR3 is CSASKASYEQYF.